This T cell receptor (beta chain) was profiled in a study of cytomegalovirus exposure and HLA in healthy donors (dated by TCRdb to 2017 to 2019). Regarding the research as a whole: An earlier analysis of approximately 640 of the donors reported 250 to 300 Gb of sequence data and about 100 million unique TCR beta sequences from 150 million to 200 million T cells. The study was designed to test whether signatures of past pathogen exposure could be identified by cataloging public T cell receptors. Approximately 300 gigabases of sequencing data and around 80 million unique TCR sequences made up an early release that covered under 750 HLA-typed donors. An earlier analysis of approximately 630 of the donors applied high-throughput TCR beta sequencing to assess whether each TCR beta V gene segment acted as functional or pseudogenic. Roughly 5 DR-DQ haplotypes were treated as single units for association and clustering because of strong linkage in the cohort. Among roughly 400 genotyped donors of the cohort, an average of roughly 230,000 unique TCR beta nucleotide sequences was sequenced per donor, of which about 18% were non-productive. Typing coverage varied by locus: roughly 620-630 donors for A, B, C, DRB1 and DQB1; more than 500 for DQA1; more than 600 for DPA1; roughly 450 for DPB1. Rather than using new phenotypic data, the later analysis identified candidate immune exposures from TCR beta sequences and from how often those sequences occurred across donors. The study combined high-throughput TCR immunosequencing, statistical association of individual TCRs with disease status, and machine learning to predict cytomegalovirus infection status. A later analysis re-examined previously published TCR beta repertoires from just over 650 donors and added high-resolution HLA genotyping to investigate patterns of TCR occurrence. Of the roughly 400 genotyped donors, over 70% fell in the genetic ancestry cluster associated with self-reported Caucasian donors. Both class I and class II loci were covered by HLA typing, at four-digit resolution. Every repertoire in the discovery cohort had been generated on one and the same sequencing platform. A later genetic analysis used genome-wide SNP genotypes for about 65% of the 666 donors, treating that subset as a discovery cohort. The T cell repertoires of some 700 subjects were profiled by immunosequencing and related to cytomegalovirus serostatus. Besides the first cohort of some 670 subjects, a separate validation cohort made up of roughly 120 different subjects was used. Alongside the repertoire data, information on donor age, sex, ethnicity and CMV serostatus was compiled. General study outcomes and caveats: V-gene and J-gene trimming of TCR beta chains was associated with a missense DCLRE1C variant in a later genetic analysis, and the association was replicated in an independent cohort. In a later analysis, most CMV-associated TCR beta chains were found to appear HLA-restricted, with HLA associations seemingly driven largely by CMV exposure. The earlier analysis of approximately 540 of the donors excluded approximately 15 rarely observed V segments, including chromosome 9 orphons, because counts were too low. In a later analysis, several top co-occurrence clusters were reported to appear linked to parvovirus B19, influenza, CMV and Epstein-Barr virus. In this cohort, only TCR beta chains were sequenced, and detectable features were limited by the absence of alpha or paired-chain data. Sequencing depth was assumed to be roughly uniform across donors in the presence/absence analyses, though that assumption may not hold. The classifier was reported to diagnose cytomegalovirus status with high specificity and sensitivity in both the original and validation cohorts. Across donors, most TCR sequences were observed very rarely, whereas some public TCRs were present in many individuals. The authors suggested that the approach could potentially be extended to other disease states and immunological phenotypes. HLA typing was unavailable for some donors at each locus, so association tests used only the typed subset. A later analysis found that TCR association rates varied across HLA loci, with DRB1 alleles showing the most associated TCRs and HLA-C alleles the fewest. A further reported finding was that TCR beta sequences accurately predicted the HLA-A and HLA-B alleles for most subjects in the first cohort. Correlated functional status among segregating V segments might be attributable to linkage disequilibrium, but an unknown experimental factor could not be ruled out. Compared with equally common non-associated chains, HLA-associated TCR beta chains in a later analysis were more clonally expanded and had lower generation probabilities. In the study, approximately 160 TCR beta chains were listed as associated with cytomegalovirus. For the cohort, immune exposure information was limited to CMV serostatus. Strong co-occurrence of HLA alleles, especially DR and DQ, made assigning TCR associations to individual alleles difficult. At a false discovery rate of 0.05, a later analysis linked around 15,000 TCR beta sequences to specific HLA alleles. Because the 87-base-pair reads could not distinguish some IMGT-functional V segments, including TRBV6-2 and TRBV6-3, those segments were excluded. A cluster of highly shared sequence variants was judged likely to be a technical artifact of the sequencing pipeline. A few of the identified cytomegalovirus-associated TCR beta chains were confirmed in vitro to be specific for cytomegalovirus antigens. Compared with the 666-donor mean, donors in an Asian-associated ancestry cluster had fewer N-insertions in productive TCRs, according to a later genetic analysis. In an earlier analysis of over 550 of the donors, most TCR beta V segments were observed in productive rearrangements about 87% or about 30% of the time, broadly matching IMGT annotations.

Note on this clone: Its target antigen remains unknown. A read error may produce the germline difference seen at one junction end.

In total, 666 healthy bone marrow donors made up the cohort. All cohort members were sampled while nominally healthy, although unrecorded immune exposures were likely present. The donor was CMV seronegative and belonged to the group of 350 or so seronegative cohort members. A peripheral blood sample was provided by each donor, and peripheral blood mononuclear cells were used for TCR beta sequencing. Genomic DNA was extracted from the blood cell samples with the Qiagen DNeasy Blood Extraction Kit. From the cysteine through the phenylalanine, the CDR3 covers 16 amino acids. The read is trimmed to its CDR3 DNA, 48 bases read in frame from base 1. Looking up the germline V gene yields CDR1 LGHNA and CDR2 YSLEER. Library construction relied on the immunoSEQ multiplex PCR assay. The multiplex PCR relied on a mix of 60 forward primers for TCR Vbeta segments and 13 reverse primers for TCR Jbeta segments. A multiplex PCR assay on genomic DNA amplified the CDR3 region of rearranged TCR beta genes. The amplified TCR beta libraries were sequenced on the Illumina HiSeq System as 87-base-pair reads. Per the source publication's procedure: Across the 600 to 700 repertoires, a later analysis counted 75 million to 90 million unique TCR beta chains, 9 million to 14 million of which were shared by at least two donors. A nearest-neighbor algorithm error-corrected the raw reads and collapsed the reads into unique sequences, merging closely related sequences to remove PCR and sequencing errors. To assign V, D and J gene segments, CDR3 sequences were aligned to IMGT reference sequences. For a sequence to be retained, a match of at least six nucleotides was required to both a V gene segment and a J gene segment. A rearrangement was called productive if the CDR3 had no stop codons and remained in frame with V and J, and every other rearrangement was called non-productive. Following IMGT convention, CDR3 was defined as the stretch from the second conserved V-encoded cysteine to the conserved J-encoded phenylalanine. The earlier analysis of 500 to 750 of the donors excluded any sequence lacking an unambiguous match to a single V gene segment. An earlier analysis of several hundred of the donors called V segments functional above 56.7% productive rearrangements and segregating when the between-donor standard deviation exceeded 5%. A statistical classification framework was developed to diagnose cytomegalovirus status using the catalog of TCR beta chain sequences. In a later analysis, TCR nucleotide sequences were compared against IMGT/GENE-DB human TR gene sequences so that V and J genes could be assigned. The TCRdist pipeline was used in a later analysis to assign CDR3 sequences and most-parsimonious VDJ recombination scenarios. In a later analysis, each TCR beta chain was defined by its CDR3 amino acid sequence together with its V-gene family, and reads lacking a unique V-gene family were excluded. A later analysis removed several hundred highly shared, low-generation-probability nucleotide sequences to deal with suspected cross-contamination and a sequencing artifact. A later analysis calculated a clonal expansion index for each public chain from normalized within-repertoire ranks of inferred template counts. Generation probabilities in a later analysis came from a VDJ recombination model fitted to out-of-frame rearrangements, and those results were checked against IGoR. In a later analysis, TCR-TCR, TCR-HLA and TCR-CMV co-occurrence was scored with hypergeometric tests, and a repertoire-size bias correction was applied to TCR pairs. In a later analysis, false discovery rates were estimated by permuting HLA or CMV assignments 20 times. A later analysis grouped co-occurring TCRs with DBSCAN, adding TCRdist sequence similarity when clustering within HLA-allele-positive subsets. For co-occurrence clustering, repertoires with fewer than 30,000 or more than 120,000 public chains were excluded, along with a handful of repertoires with anomalous nucleotide sharing. The clones in this table, taken by TCRdb from immuneACCESS, are in-frame only. Not every clone is retained; where verified, under half of the shortfall comes from an unresolved V gene, and the cause of the rest is unknown. V, J and clone size reflect that table, while D and trimming were determined from the DNA. Within this sample are some 140,000 clones, with under 85% of them counted one time only. Roughly 0.87% of the sample goes to the ten largest clones.

This TCR was sampled from a man aged 18 to 29 in good health and CMV-seronegative. The chain employs TRBV4-3 and TRBJ1-2, and TRBD1 aligns with 8 junction nucleotides. Sequencing was performed on PBMCs. The CDR3 loop reads CASSQEGRGRNHGYTF. DNA sequence: TGCGCCAGCAGCCAAGAAGGCAGGGGGCGTAACCATGGCTACACCTTC.